This T cell receptor beta chain was observed in a study of T cell responses to AZD1222 COVID-19 vaccine. This clone was observed once. Its specificity is unknown. Other DNA sequences in this specimen translate into the identical CDR3. Sequencing used immunoSEQ multiplex PCR; TCRdb keeps in-frame clones, though not all of them. The table records 150,000 to 200,000 clones, 80% to 95% of them present only once. Findings of the study overall: Most donors were white British and more were female, and clonal diversity was possibly underestimated.

V shed 3 bases and J shed 4 bases, with 10 bases lying between them. Germline assignment: CDR1 MNHEY and CDR2 SVGAGI. This CDR3 comprises 13 residues. The chain joins TRBV6-5 to TRBJ2-7; tentative D call: TRBD1 (5 bases). The sequences come from peripheral blood, collected on day 0 of AZD1222 vaccination. This sequence was found in an adult in good health. Here the CDR3 reads CASSYSQGYEQYF. Written as DNA, the CDR3 is TGTGCCAGCAGTTATTCCCAGGGTTACGAGCAGTACTTC.